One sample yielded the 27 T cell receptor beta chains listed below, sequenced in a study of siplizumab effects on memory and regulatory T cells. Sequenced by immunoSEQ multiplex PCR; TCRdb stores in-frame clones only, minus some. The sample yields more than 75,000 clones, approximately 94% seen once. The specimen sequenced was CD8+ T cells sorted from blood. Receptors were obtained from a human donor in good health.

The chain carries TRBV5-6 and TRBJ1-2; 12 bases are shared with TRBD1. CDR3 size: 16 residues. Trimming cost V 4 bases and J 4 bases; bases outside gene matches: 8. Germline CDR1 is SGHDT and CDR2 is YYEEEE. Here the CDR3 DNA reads TGTGCCAGCAGCGCCGGGACAGGGGGCCTTTTCTATGGCTACACCTTC. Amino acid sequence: CASSAGTGGLFYGYTF.

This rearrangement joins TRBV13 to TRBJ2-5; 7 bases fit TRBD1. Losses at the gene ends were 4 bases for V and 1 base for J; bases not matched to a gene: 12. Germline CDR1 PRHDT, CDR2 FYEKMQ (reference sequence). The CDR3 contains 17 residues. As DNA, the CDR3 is TGTGCCAGCAGCTCTGCCTCAGGGGCAGGGGGCCAAGAGACCCAGTACTTC. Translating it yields CASSSASGAGGQETQYF. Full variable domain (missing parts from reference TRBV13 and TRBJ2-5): AAGVIQSPRHLIKEKRETATLKCYPIPRHDTVYWYQQGPGQDPQFLISFYEKMQSDKGSIPDRFSAQQFSDYHSELNMSSLELGDSALYFCASSSASGAGGQETQYFGPGTRLLVL.

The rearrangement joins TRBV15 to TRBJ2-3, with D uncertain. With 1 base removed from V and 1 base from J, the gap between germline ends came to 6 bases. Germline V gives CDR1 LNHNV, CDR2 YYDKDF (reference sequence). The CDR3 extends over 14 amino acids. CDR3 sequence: CATSRASGTDTQYF. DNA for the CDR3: TGTGCCACCAGCAGAGCGTCCGGCACAGATACGCAGTATTTT.

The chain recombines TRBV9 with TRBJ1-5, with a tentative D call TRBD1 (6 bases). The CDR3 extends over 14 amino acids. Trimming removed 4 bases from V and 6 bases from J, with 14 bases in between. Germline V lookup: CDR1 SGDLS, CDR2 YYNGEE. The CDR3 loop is CASSNNRAGQPQHF. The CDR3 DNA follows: TGTGCCAGCAGCAATAACAGGGCCGGTCAGCCCCAGCATTTT.

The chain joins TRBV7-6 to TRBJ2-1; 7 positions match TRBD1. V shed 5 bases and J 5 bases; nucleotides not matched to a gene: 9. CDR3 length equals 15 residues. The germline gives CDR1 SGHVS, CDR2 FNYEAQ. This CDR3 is CASSAYRGRDNEQFF. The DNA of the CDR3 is TGTGCCAGCAGCGCATACAGGGGCCGGGACAATGAGCAGTTCTTC.

The CDR3 DNA sequence: TGTGCCAGCAGCTTAGAAGACAGGGCCCCGTACGAGCAGTACTTC. This gives the protein CASSLEDRAPYEQYF. V and J are TRBV7-3 and TRBJ2-7; 7 bases map to TRBD1. With 2 bases clipped from V and 4 bases from J, the junction kept 8 bases outside the gene matches. Germline loops: CDR1 SGHTA, CDR2 FQGTGA. This CDR3 region has 15 residues.

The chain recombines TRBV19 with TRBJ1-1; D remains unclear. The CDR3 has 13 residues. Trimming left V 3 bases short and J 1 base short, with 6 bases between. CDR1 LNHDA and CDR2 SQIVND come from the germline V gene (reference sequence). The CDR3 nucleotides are TGTGCCAGTAGTATTACCGAGAACACTGAAGCTTTCTTT. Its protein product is CASSITENTEAFF. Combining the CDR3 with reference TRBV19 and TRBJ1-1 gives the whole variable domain DGGITQSPKYLFRKEGQNVTLSCEQNLNHDAMYWYRQDPGQGLRLIYYSQIVNDFQKGDIAEGYSVSREKKESFPLTVTSAQKNPTAFYLCASSITENTEAFFGQGTRLTVV.

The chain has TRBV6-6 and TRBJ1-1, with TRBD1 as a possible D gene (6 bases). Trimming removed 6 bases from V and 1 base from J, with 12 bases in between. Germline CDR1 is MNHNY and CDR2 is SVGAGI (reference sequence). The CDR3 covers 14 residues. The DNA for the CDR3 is TGTGCCAGCAGCCCCGGGGGGCCGAACACTGAAGCTTTCTTT. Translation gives CASSPGGPNTEAFF.

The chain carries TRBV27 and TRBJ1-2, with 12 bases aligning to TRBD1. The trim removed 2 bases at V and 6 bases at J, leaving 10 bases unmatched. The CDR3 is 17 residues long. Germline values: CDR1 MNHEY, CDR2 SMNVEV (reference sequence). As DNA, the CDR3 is TGTGCCAGCAGTTTAACGGGACAGGGGGCGCTCAGGGATGGCTACACCTTC. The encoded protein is CASSLTGQGALRDGYTF.

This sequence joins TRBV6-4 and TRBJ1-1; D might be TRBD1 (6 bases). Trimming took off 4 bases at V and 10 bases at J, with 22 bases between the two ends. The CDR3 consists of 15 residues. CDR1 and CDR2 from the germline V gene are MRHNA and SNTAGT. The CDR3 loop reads CASSGNEGGVEGAFF. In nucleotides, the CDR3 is TGTGCCAGCAGTGGAAACGAGGGGGGCGTAGAAGGAGCTTTCTTT.

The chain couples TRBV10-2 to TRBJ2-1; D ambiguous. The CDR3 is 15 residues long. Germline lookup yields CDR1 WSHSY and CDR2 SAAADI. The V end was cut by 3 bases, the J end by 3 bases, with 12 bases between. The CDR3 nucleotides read TGCGCCAGCAGTGACGCGGTACGGATCTACAATGAGCAGTTCTTC. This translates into CASSDAVRIYNEQFF.

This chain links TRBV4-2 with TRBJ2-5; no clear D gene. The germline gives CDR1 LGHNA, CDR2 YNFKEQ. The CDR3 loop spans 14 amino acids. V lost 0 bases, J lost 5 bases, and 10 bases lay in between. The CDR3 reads CASSQERFGETQYF. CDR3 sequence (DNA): TGTGCCAGCAGCCAAGAACGTTTTGGGGAGACCCAGTACTTC.

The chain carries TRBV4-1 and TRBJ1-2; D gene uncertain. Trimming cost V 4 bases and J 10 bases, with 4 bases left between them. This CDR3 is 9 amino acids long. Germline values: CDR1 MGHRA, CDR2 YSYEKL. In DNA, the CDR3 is TGCGCCAGCAGCCCCCCCTACACCTTC. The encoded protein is CASSPPYTF.

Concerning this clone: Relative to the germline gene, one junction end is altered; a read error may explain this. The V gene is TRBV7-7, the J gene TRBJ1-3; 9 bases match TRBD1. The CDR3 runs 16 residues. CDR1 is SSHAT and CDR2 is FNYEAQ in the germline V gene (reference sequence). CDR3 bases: TGTGCTAGCAGCTTAGGAGGGACAGGGACTCGAAACACCATATATTTT. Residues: CASSLGGTGTRNTIYF.

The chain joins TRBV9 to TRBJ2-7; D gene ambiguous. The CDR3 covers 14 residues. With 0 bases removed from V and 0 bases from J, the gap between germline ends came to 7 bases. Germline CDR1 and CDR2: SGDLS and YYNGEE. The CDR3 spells CASSVEGSSYEQYF. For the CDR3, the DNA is TGTGCCAGCAGCGTAGAAGGAAGCTCCTACGAGCAGTACTTC.

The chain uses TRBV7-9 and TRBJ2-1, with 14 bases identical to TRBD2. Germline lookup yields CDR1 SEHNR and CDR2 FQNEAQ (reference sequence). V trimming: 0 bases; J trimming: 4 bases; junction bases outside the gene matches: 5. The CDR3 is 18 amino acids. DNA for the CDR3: TGTGCCAGCAGCTTAGCCGGGACTAGCGGGAGCGGGTACAATGAGCAGTTCTTC. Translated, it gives CASSLAGTSGSGYNEQFF.

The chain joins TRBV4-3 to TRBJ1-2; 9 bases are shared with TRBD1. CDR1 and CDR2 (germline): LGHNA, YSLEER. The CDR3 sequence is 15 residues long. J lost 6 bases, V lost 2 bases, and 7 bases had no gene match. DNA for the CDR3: TGCGCCAGCAGCCAACCACAGGGGGCAGTTGATGGCTACACCTTC. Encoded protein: CASSQPQGAVDGYTF.

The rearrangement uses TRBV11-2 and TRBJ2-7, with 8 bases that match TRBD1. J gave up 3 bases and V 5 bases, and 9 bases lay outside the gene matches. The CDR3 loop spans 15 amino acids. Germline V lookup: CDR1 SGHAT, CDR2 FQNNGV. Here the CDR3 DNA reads TGTGCCAGCAGCATCCGGACAGGGCTCGGCTACGAGCAGTACTTC. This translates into CASSIRTGLGYEQYF. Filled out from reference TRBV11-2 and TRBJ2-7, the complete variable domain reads EAGVAQSPRYKIIEKRQSVAFWCNPISGHATLYWYQQILGQGPKLLIQFQNNGVVDDSQLPKDRFSAERLKGVDSTLKIQPAKLEDSAVYLCASSIRTGLGYEQYFGPGTRLTVT.

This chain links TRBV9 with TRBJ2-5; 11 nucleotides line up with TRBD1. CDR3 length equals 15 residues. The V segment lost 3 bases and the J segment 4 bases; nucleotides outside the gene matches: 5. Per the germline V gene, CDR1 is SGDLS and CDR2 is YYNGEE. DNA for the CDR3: TGTGCCAGCAGCGAGGACAGGGGGCGCGGAGAGACCCAGTACTTC. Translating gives CASSEDRGRGETQYF.

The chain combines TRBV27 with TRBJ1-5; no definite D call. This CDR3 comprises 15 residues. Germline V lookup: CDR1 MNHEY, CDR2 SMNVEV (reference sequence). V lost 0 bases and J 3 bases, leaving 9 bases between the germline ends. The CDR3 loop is CASSLSLGDNQPQHF. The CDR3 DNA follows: TGTGCCAGCAGTTTATCGCTCGGGGACAATCAGCCCCAGCATTTT.

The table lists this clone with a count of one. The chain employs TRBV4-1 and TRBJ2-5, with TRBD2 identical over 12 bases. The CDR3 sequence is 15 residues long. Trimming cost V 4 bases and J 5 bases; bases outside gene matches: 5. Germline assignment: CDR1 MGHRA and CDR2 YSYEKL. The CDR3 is CASSRGLAGLETQYF. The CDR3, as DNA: TGCGCCAGCAGCCGAGGACTAGCGGGATTGGAGACCCAGTACTTC.

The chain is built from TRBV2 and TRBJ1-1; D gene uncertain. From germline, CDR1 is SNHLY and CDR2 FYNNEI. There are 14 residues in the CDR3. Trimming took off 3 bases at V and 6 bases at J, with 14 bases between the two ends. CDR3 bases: TGTGCCAGCAGTGACTTTAACGAAGGCGCTGAAGCTTTCTTT. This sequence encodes CASSDFNEGAEAFF. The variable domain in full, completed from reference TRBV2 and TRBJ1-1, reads EPEVTQTPSHQVTQMGQEVILRCVPISNHLYFYWYRQILGQKVEFLVSFYNNEISEKSEIFDDQFSVERPDGSNFTLKIRSTKLEDSAMYFCASSDFNEGAEAFFGQGTRLTVV.

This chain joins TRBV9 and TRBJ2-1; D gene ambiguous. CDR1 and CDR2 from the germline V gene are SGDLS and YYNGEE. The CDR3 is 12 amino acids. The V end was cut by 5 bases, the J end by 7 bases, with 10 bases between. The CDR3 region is CASSPIGNEQFF. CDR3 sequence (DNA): TGTGCCAGCAGTCCAATAGGGAATGAGCAGTTCTTC. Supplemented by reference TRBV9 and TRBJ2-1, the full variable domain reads DSGVTQTPKHLITATGQRVTLRCSPRSGDLSVYWYQQSLDQGLQFLIQYYNGEERAKGNILERFSAQQFPDLHSELNLSSLELGDSALYFCASSPIGNEQFFGPGTRLTVL.

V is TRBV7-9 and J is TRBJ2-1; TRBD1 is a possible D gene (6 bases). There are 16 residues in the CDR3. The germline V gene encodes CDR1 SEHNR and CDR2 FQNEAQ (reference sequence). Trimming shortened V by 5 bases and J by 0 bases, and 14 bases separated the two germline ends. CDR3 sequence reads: CASSPVGQSSYNEQFF. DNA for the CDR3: TGTGCCAGCAGCCCGGTCGGACAGAGCTCCTACAATGAGCAGTTCTTC.

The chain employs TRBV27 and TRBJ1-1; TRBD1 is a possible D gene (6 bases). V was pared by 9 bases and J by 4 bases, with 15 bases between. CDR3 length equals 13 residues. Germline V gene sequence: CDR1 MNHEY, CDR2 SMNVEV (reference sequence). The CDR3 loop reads CASIGGYGTEAFF. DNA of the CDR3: TGTGCCAGTATAGGGGGGTACGGCACTGAAGCTTTCTTT.

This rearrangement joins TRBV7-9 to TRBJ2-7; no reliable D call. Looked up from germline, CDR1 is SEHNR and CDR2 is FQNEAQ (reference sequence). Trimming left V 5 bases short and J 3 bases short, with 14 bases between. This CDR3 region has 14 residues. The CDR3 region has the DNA TGTGCCAGCAGCCCGCCTTTCGGGCTCTACGAGCAGTACTTC. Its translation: CASSPPFGLYEQYF.

The CDR3 DNA follows: TGTGCCAGCAGCTTAGTGGGACGTCGAGAAAACAATGAGCAGTTCTTC. The encoded protein is CASSLVGRRENNEQFF. V and J are TRBV7-8 and TRBJ2-1; D is possibly TRBD1 or TRBD2 (5 bases each). V was shortened by 1 base and J by 5 bases, with 15 bases between the two germline ends. The CDR3 spans 16 residues. Germline CDR1 reads SGHVS; CDR2 reads FQNEAQ.